Below are 21 T cell receptor beta chains sequenced from a single sample in a study of PD-L1 blockade in urothelial cancer. Only in-frame clones appear in the TCRdb table, and some are missing; sequencing was by immunoSEQ multiplex PCR. Here the sample spans under 20,000 clones, roughly four fifths being singletons. Time point meaning: peripheral blood 6 weeks after treatment start. Material: PBMCs, obtained around atezolizumab (anti-PD-L1) treatment. These TCRs come from a man aged 50-59 years with urothelial cancer.

J is TRBJ2-1 and V is TRBV10-3; 7 bases align to TRBD1. V shed 6 bases, J shed 4 bases, and the junction held 6 bases outside the gene matches. Germline values: CDR1 ENHRY, CDR2 SYGVKD. The CDR3 consists of 14 residues. The CDR3 DNA reads as TGTGCCATCAGGGACAGGACCGCTTACAATGAGCAGTTCTTC. Its protein product is CAIRDRTAYNEQFF.

The rearrangement joins TRBV7-8 to TRBJ2-2; TRBD1 aligns across 11 bases. The V gene end was trimmed by 5 bases and the J gene end by 2 bases; junction bases not matched to a gene: 4. CDR1 and CDR2 from the germline V gene are SGHVS and FQNEAQ. The CDR3 covers 16 residues. The CDR3 bases are TGTGCCAGCAGCGGTGGACAGGGGGCCAACACCGGGGAGCTGTTTTTT. This codes for CASSGGQGANTGELFF.

This chain uses TRBV6-6 with TRBJ2-1; 8 bases line up with TRBD1. V lost 7 bases to trimming and J lost 1 base; unmatched junction nucleotides: 6. Per germline, CDR1 MNHNY and CDR2 SVGAGI (reference sequence). This CDR3 is 15 amino acids long. The CDR3 DNA reads TGTGCCAGCACCGGACAGGGAATGTCCTACAATGAGCAGTTCTTC. This sequence encodes CASTGQGMSYNEQFF.

This clone was detected a few times. V gene TRBV9 combines with J gene TRBJ2-2; 8 nucleotides match TRBD1. Trimming cost V 5 bases and J 0 bases; bases outside gene matches: 0. Germline CDR1 reads SGDLS; CDR2 reads YYNGEE. This CDR3 comprises 14 residues. CDR3 region: CASRDRANTGELFF. DNA of the CDR3: TGTGCCAGCAGGGACAGGGCGAACACCGGGGAGCTGTTTTTT.

This clone has just one count. The chain employs TRBV6-7 and TRBJ1-5; D is possibly TRBD1 (6 bases). TRBV6-7 is filed as an ORF, its function uncertain. V was trimmed by 0 bases and J by 3 bases, leaving 18 bases between them. The CDR3 has 18 residues. In DNA, the CDR3 is TGTGCCAGCAGTTACTCGAGTCCTGCGCAGGGGTTCAATCAGCCCCAGCATTTT. Protein product: CASSYSSPAQGFNQPQHF.

This sequence joins TRBV19 and TRBJ1-1, with no clear D. Germline V gene sequence: CDR1 LNHDA, CDR2 SQIVND (reference sequence). V was pared by 1 base and J by 3 bases, with 6 bases between. The CDR3 totals 13 residues. The CDR3 nucleotides read TGTGCCAGTAGTATAGTGGTAGACACTGAAGCTTTCTTT. This encodes CASSIVVDTEAFF.

The chain is built from TRBV7-2 and TRBJ1-1; D unresolved. Germline assignment: CDR1 SGHTA and CDR2 FQGNSA. Trimming stripped 2 bases from V and 0 bases from J, with 10 bases between. The CDR3 contains 15 residues. This CDR3 is CASSLMPGVNTEAFF. In nucleotides, the CDR3 is TGTGCCAGCAGCTTAATGCCCGGGGTGAACACTGAAGCTTTCTTT.

The rearrangement links TRBV7-9 to TRBJ2-2; weak D call: TRBD1 (6 bases). Deletions cut 2 bases from V and 2 bases from J, with 9 bases between. This CDR3 is 15 amino acids long. The V gene's germline CDR1 is SEHNR and CDR2 FQNEAQ (reference sequence). CDR3 residues: CASSLPDSNTGELFF. In nucleotides, the CDR3 is TGTGCCAGCAGCTTACCGGACAGCAACACCGGGGAGCTGTTTTTT.

This chain connects TRBV11-3 to TRBJ2-3; 8 positions match TRBD2. The CDR3 loop spans 16 amino acids. After removal of 1 base from V and 1 base from J, the junction contained 4 bases not matched to a gene. Germline CDR1 and CDR2: SGHNT and YENEEA. CDR3 loop: CASSLGAGGRTDTQYF. Written as DNA, the CDR3 is TGTGCCAGCAGCTTAGGGGCGGGGGGTCGCACAGATACGCAGTATTTT.

The V gene is TRBV6-6, the J gene TRBJ2-1; 12 nucleotides match TRBD2. V trimming: 6 bases; J trimming: 7 bases; junction bases outside the gene matches: 4. Germline CDR1 and CDR2: MNHNY and SVGAGI (reference sequence). The CDR3 is 14 amino acids. In DNA form, the CDR3 reads TGTGCCAGCAGCCGACTAGCGGGGGAAAATGAGCAGTTCTTC. This gives the protein CASSRLAGENEQFF.

This chain uses TRBV5-1 with TRBJ2-3, with 11 bases lining up with TRBD2. Trimming at V came to 5 bases and at J to 1 base, leaving 15 bases not matched to a gene. The germline V gene has CDR1 SGHRS and CDR2 YFSETQ. This CDR3 has 19 amino acids. The chain's CDR3 is CASRPGTSGLIVGTDTQYF. CDR3 DNA sequence: TGCGCCAGCAGGCCCGGGACTAGCGGATTAATAGTCGGCACAGATACGCAGTATTTT. Drawing the rest from reference TRBV5-1 and TRBJ2-3, the complete variable domain is KAGVTQTPRYLIKTRGQQVTLSCSPISGHRSVSWYQQTPGQGLQFLFEYFSETQRNKGNFPGRFSGRQFSNSRSEMNVSTLELGDSALYLCASRPGTSGLIVGTDTQYFGPGTRLTVL.

This chain links TRBV7-9 with TRBJ1-3, with TRBD1 matching 8 bases. V trimming: 5 bases; J trimming: 0 bases; junction bases outside the gene matches: 6. The germline V gene encodes CDR1 SEHNR and CDR2 FQNEAQ (reference sequence). The CDR3 is 16 residues long. The CDR3 loop is CASSPAGTGSGNTIYF. The CDR3 DNA reads TGTGCCAGCAGCCCGGCCGGGACAGGCTCTGGAAACACCATATATTTT.

The chain recombines TRBV5-1 with TRBJ1-2; 8 nucleotides align to TRBD1. The length of the CDR3 is 14 residues. The junction had 5 bases not matched to a gene; V was cut back by 5 bases and J by 2 bases. Germline assignment: CDR1 SGHRS and CDR2 YFSETQ. The CDR3 nucleotides read TGCGCCAGCAGGACAGGGGCGGAAAACTATGGCTACACCTTC. Translation gives CASRTGAENYGYTF.

V gene TRBV18 combines with J gene TRBJ1-1; D unclear. The CDR3 runs 14 residues. CDR1 is KGHSH, CDR2 LQKENI, per germline. Trimming cost V 6 bases and J 6 bases, with 17 bases left between them. This CDR3 is CASSPGQQRAEAFF. CDR3 nucleotides: TGTGCCAGCTCCCCCGGTCAACAGAGGGCTGAAGCTTTCTTT.

The rearrangement links TRBV5-1 to TRBJ2-3; TRBD2 agrees at 10 bases. The germline V gene has CDR1 SGHRS and CDR2 YFSETQ. V was clipped by 4 bases and J by 2 bases; unmatched bases: 7. CDR3 length: 16 amino acids. The CDR3 DNA is TGCGCCAGCAGCCCCCAGAGCGGGGGGGCCACAGATACGCAGTATTTT. As protein: CASSPQSGGATDTQYF. The whole variable domain, remainder taken from reference TRBV5-1 and TRBJ2-3, is KAGVTQTPRYLIKTRGQQVTLSCSPISGHRSVSWYQQTPGQGLQFLFEYFSETQRNKGNFPGRFSGRQFSNSRSEMNVSTLELGDSALYLCASSPQSGGATDTQYFGPGTRLTVL.

The chain employs TRBV12-5 and TRBJ1-6; D is uncertain. This CDR3 is built from 16 residues. Trimming removed 1 base at V and 0 bases at J, with 7 bases between. Germline CDR1 reads LGHNT; CDR2 reads FRNRAP. The CDR3 protein is CASGLERGSYNSPLHF. In DNA form, the CDR3 reads TGTGCTAGTGGTTTGGAGCGGGGCTCCTATAATTCACCCCTCCACTTT.

The rearrangement uses TRBV19 and TRBJ2-7; 9 nucleotides match TRBD1. CDR1 is LNHDA, CDR2 SQIVND, per germline (reference sequence). The length of the CDR3 is 13 residues. Losses at the gene ends were 8 bases for V and 4 bases for J; bases not matched to a gene: 6. In DNA, the CDR3 is TGTGCCAGTGCGGGACAGGGAGTTTACGAGCAGTACTTC. Residues: CASAGQGVYEQYF.

The CDR3 sequence is CSVGIVNSYEQYF. In nucleotides, the CDR3 is TGCAGCGTCGGTATAGTTAACTCCTACGAGCAGTACTTC. V is TRBV29-1 and J is TRBJ2-7, with unresolved D. The CDR3 totals 13 residues. V gave up 6 bases and J gave up 0 bases, with 12 bases separating them. Germline V gives CDR1 SQVTM, CDR2 ANQGSEA.

The chain carries TRBV7-9 and TRBJ2-1; no firm D call. The CDR3 loop spans 12 amino acids. Trimming removed 2 bases at V and 7 bases at J, with 6 bases between. Germline CDR1 reads SEHNR; CDR2 reads FQNEAQ (reference sequence). This chain's CDR3 is CASSLIGNEQFF. CDR3 DNA sequence: TGTGCCAGCAGCTTAATCGGTAATGAGCAGTTCTTC.

The chain recombines TRBV9 with TRBJ1-6, with D unresolved. This CDR3 is 14 amino acids long. The germline gives CDR1 SGDLS, CDR2 YYNGEE. Trimming stripped 1 base from V and 5 bases from J, with 7 bases between. For the CDR3, the DNA is TGTGCCAGCAGCGTACTACCGAATAATTCACCCCTCCACTTT. It yields the protein CASSVLPNNSPLHF.

The chain employs TRBV5-1 and TRBJ2-5; 7 bases agree with TRBD1. This CDR3 is 15 amino acids long. The V gene end was trimmed by 3 bases and the J gene end by 4 bases; junction bases not matched to a gene: 9. The germline CDR1 and CDR2 sequences are SGHRS and YFSETQ. CDR3 in amino acids: CASSSTDRAAETQYF. The CDR3 bases are TGCGCCAGCAGCTCCACCGACAGGGCGGCAGAGACCCAGTACTTC.